A single sample is the source of the 15 T cell receptor beta chains below, sequenced in a study of T cell repertoires in cytomegalovirus infection. TCRdb analysed the reads with MiXCR anew, one entry per CDR3 protein. This table has about 490,000 distinct CDR3 sequences, more than 25% appearing once. The specimen sequenced was PBMCs. The receptor source for this set is a human donor in good health (CMV status not recorded). Some clones in this sample may be carry-over from other donors' samples.

The V call is TRBV5-6, the J call TRBJ1-5; a weak D match, TRBD1 (5 bases). The germline V and J ends were trimmed by 4 bases and 7 bases, with 18 bases remaining between them. The V gene's germline CDR1 is SGHDT and CDR2 YYEEEE. This CDR3 region has 15 residues. The CDR3 DNA sequence: TGTGCCAGCAGCCTCCGGATGGGGCGGGGACAGCCCCAGCATTTT. Translated: CASSLRMGRGQPQHF.

At least ten counts were recorded for this clonotype. The V call is TRBV7-9, the J call TRBJ1-5, with D perhaps TRBD1 (5 bases). This CDR3 has 16 residues. V dropped 1 base and J dropped 2 bases, with 12 bases sitting between them. CDR1 is SEHNR, CDR2 FQNEAQ, per germline (reference sequence). The CDR3 DNA reads TGTGCCAGCAGCTTAGGGGCAGGGAGAGGCAATCAGCCCCAGCATTTT. Its translation is CASSLGAGRGNQPQHF.

This clonotype was detected many times. This chain joins TRBV7-8 and TRBJ2-6; D gene unclear. The CDR3 runs 18 residues. V lost 6 bases, J lost 0 bases, and 18 bases lay in between. The germline V gene encodes CDR1 SGHVS and CDR2 FQNEAQ. The chain's CDR3 is CASRRIPIVNSGANVLTF. In DNA, the CDR3 is TGTGCCAGCAGGAGGATCCCGATCGTAAACTCTGGGGCCAACGTCCTGACTTTC.

This rearrangement joins TRBV29-1 to TRBJ2-5, with D possibly TRBD1 on 6 matching bases. Trimming pared 3 bases from V and 7 bases from J, leaving 15 bases between. The germline gives CDR1 SQVTM, CDR2 ANQGSEA. This CDR3 spans 13 amino acids. CDR3 amino acids: CSVDFGTPSTQYF. The DNA for the CDR3 is TGCAGCGTTGACTTCGGGACACCTTCGACCCAGTACTTC.

This clonotype was detected many times. This chain joins TRBV7-2 and TRBJ2-3; 9 bases agree with TRBD1. V shed 3 bases and J 1 base; nucleotides not matched to a gene: 5. Germline V gene sequence: CDR1 SGHTA, CDR2 FQGNSA. This CDR3 spans 16 amino acids. CDR3 residues: CASSFTRDRGTDTQYF. The DNA for the CDR3 is TGTGCCAGCAGCTTCACCCGGGACAGGGGCACAGATACGCAGTATTTT. Together with reference TRBV7-2 and TRBJ2-3, the CDR3 gives the full variable domain: GAGVSQSPSNKVTEKGKDVELRCDPISGHTALYWYRQSLGQGLEFLIYFQGNSAPDKSGLPSDRFSAERTGGSVSTLTIQRTQQEDSAVYLCASSFTRDRGTDTQYFGPGTRLTVL.

The V gene is TRBV10-3, the J gene TRBJ2-7, with 11 bases identical to TRBD2. CDR1 and CDR2 (germline): ENHRY, SYGVKD. This CDR3 region has 15 residues. The V and J ends lost 3 bases and 2 bases, in that order; junction bases with no gene match: 3. CDR3 amino acids: CAISESSGRAYEQYF. The CDR3 DNA is TGTGCCATCAGTGAAAGTAGCGGGAGGGCCTACGAGCAGTACTTC.

The chain joins TRBV7-6 to TRBJ2-5; 8 bases line up with TRBD1. Germline lookup yields CDR1 SGHVS and CDR2 FNYEAQ. The CDR3 runs to 17 residues. Trimming at V came to 1 base and at J to 2 bases, leaving 9 bases not matched to a gene. The CDR3 coding sequence is TGTGCCAGCAGCTTAGGGGGGACAGGCCAGGGACAAGAGACCCAGTACTTC. It is translated as CASSLGGTGQGQETQYF.

In its sample, this clonotype was seen once. The chain is built from TRBV29-1 and TRBJ2-5, with TRBD2 matching 12 bases. CDR3 size: 12 residues. Germline V CDR1 and CDR2: SQVTM, ANQGSEA. CDR3 sequence reads: CSGLAGQETQYF. CDR3 sequence (DNA): TGCAGTGGACTAGCGGGACAAGAGACCCAGTACTTC.

J is TRBJ1-5 and V is TRBV19, with D possibly being TRBD1 (5 bases). The germline gives CDR1 LNHDA, CDR2 SQIVND (reference sequence). V lost 4 bases and J 10 bases, leaving 23 bases between the germline ends. CDR3 length: 16 residues. The CDR3 region has the DNA TGTGCCAGTAGTACTCAAACCGGGACCCCAAGAGATCCCCAGCATTTT. This encodes CASSTQTGTPRDPQHF.

V is TRBV20-1 and J is TRBJ2-7; no clear D gene. CDR3 length: 13 amino acids. In germline, CDR1 is DFQATT, CDR2 SNEGSKA (reference sequence). Trimming stripped 2 bases from V and 6 bases from J, with 14 bases between. CDR3 protein: CSARREKVLEQYF. The CDR3, as DNA: TGCAGTGCTAGAAGAGAAAAGGTCCTCGAGCAGTACTTC.

This clonotype has just a few counts. V is TRBV19 and J is TRBJ2-3; D gene ambiguous. Germline CDR1 and CDR2: LNHDA and SQIVND (reference sequence). Trimming took off 4 bases at V and 8 bases at J, with 10 bases between the two ends. The CDR3 runs to 12 residues. CDR3 in DNA: TGTGCCAGTAGTACCCCCTCGGGTACGCAGTATTTT. Its protein product is CASSTPSGTQYF.

This clonotype was detected a few times. The chain is built from TRBV6-5 and TRBJ2-1; 14 bases match TRBD2. J was trimmed by 8 bases and V by 6 bases; bases with no gene match: 6. CDR3 length: 15 residues. Germline V gene sequence: CDR1 MNHEY, CDR2 SVGAGI. The CDR3 sequence is CASRPGTSGRYEQFF. CDR3 DNA sequence: TGTGCCAGCAGACCGGGGACTAGCGGGAGATATGAGCAGTTCTTC.

The chain carries TRBV15 and TRBJ2-7; 10 positions agree with TRBD2. The length of the CDR3 is 16 residues. Germline CDR1 LNHNV, CDR2 YYDKDF (reference sequence). V lost 0 bases and J lost 4; bases outside the gene matches: 6. The CDR3 sequence is CATSRDQLAGRYEQYV. The CDR3 DNA follows: TGTGCCACCAGCAGAGATCAACTAGCGGGGAGATACGAGCAGTACGTC.

This clonotype has only a few counts. The V and J genes are TRBV5-4 and TRBJ2-5; TRBD1 matches at 9 bases. CDR3 size: 16 residues. The J segment lost 5 bases and the V segment lost 4 bases, leaving 12 bases of the junction unmatched. Looked up from germline, CDR1 is SGHNT and CDR2 is YYREEE (reference sequence). CDR3 nucleotides: TGTGCCAGCAGCGTTTCCGGGACAGGGCGTTTGGAGACCCAGTACTTC. This sequence encodes CASSVSGTGRLETQYF.

In this sample, this clonotype turned up many times. The gene calls are TRBV6-2 or TRBV6-3 and TRBJ2-2; a possible D gene is TRBD2 (6 bases). The CDR3 covers 17 residues. V was cut by 2 bases and J by 0 bases, with 13 bases left in between. Germline CDR1 is MNHEY and CDR2 is SVGEGT. As DNA, the CDR3 is TGTGCCAGCAGTTACATTGTGGGGGAGGCGAACACCGGGGAGCTGTTTTTT. It encodes CASSYIVGEANTGELFF.